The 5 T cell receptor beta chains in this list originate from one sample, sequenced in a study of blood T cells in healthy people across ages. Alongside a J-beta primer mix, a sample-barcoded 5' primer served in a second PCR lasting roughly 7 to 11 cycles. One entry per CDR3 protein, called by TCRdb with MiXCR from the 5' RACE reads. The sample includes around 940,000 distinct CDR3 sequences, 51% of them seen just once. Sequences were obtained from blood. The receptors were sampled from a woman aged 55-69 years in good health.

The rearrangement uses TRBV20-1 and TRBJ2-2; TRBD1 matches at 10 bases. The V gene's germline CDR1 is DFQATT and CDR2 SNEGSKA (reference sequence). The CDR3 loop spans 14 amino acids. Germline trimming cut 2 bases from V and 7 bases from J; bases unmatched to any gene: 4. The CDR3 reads CSARRQGAVGELFF. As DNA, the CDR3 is TGCAGTGCTAGACGACAGGGGGCCGTCGGGGAGCTGTTTTTT.

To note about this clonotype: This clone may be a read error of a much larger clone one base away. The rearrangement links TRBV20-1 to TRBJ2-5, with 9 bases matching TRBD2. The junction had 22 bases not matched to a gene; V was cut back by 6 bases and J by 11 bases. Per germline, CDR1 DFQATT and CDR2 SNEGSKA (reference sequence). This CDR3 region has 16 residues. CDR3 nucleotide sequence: TGCAGTGCCTTAACCAGGGCTAGCGGGGCCTACAATGAGCAGTACTTC. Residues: CSALTRASGAYNEQYF.

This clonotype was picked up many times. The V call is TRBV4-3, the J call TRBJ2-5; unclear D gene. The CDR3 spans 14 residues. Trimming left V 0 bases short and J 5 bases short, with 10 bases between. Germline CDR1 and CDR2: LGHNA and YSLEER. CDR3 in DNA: TGCGCCAGCAGCCAAGACCCCTCTTTTGAGACCCAGTACTTC. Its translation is CASSQDPSFETQYF.

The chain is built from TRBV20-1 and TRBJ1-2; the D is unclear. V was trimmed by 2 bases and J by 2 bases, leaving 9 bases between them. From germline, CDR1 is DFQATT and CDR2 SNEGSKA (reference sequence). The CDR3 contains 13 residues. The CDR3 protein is CSARKTENYGYTF. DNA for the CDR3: TGCAGTGCTAGAAAGACCGAGAACTATGGCTACACCTTC.

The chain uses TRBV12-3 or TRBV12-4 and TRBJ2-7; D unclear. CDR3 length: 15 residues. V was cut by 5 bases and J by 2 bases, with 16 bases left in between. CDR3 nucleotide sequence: TGTGCCAGCAGTCCCGGGCTCCTGGGTCCCTACGAGCAGTACTTC. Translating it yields CASSPGLLGPYEQYF.